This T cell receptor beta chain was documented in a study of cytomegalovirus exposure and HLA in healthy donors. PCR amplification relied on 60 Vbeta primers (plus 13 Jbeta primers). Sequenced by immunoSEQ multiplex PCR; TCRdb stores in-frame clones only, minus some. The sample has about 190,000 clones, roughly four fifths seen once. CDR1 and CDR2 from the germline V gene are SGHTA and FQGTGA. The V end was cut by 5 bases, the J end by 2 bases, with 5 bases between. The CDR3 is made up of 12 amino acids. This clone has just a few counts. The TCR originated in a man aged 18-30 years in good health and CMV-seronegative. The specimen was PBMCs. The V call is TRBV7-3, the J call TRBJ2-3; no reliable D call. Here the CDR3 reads CASSPNTDTQYF. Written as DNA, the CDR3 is TGTGCCAGCAGCCCAAACACAGATACGCAGTATTTT.